The 13 T cell receptor beta chains given below trace back to one sample, sequenced in a study of CD8 T cells in ankylosing spondylitis. Overall study findings and caveats: In ankylosing spondylitis blood, a motif of several highly homologous TCR beta variants appeared characteristic.

TCRdb fed the 5' RACE reads into MiXCR, producing one record per CDR3 protein. The sample gives approximately 550,000 distinct CDR3 sequences, about an eighth of which show up once; almost 7% is in the top ten. The antigens these receptors bind are not known. The sequencing input was blood, either unsorted or a sorted T cell fraction (not recorded which). These receptors originate from a male donor with ankylosing spondylitis.

The chain couples TRBV11-2 to TRBJ2-7, with unresolved D. Trimming removed 5 bases at V and 9 bases at J, with 26 bases between. The CDR3 length is 16 residues. Germline lookup yields CDR1 SGHAT and CDR2 FQNNGV. In DNA form, the CDR3 reads TGTGCCAGCAGCACGAGCACGCCCGTCACCTCCCTCGGGCAGTACTTC. It specifies CASSTSTPVTSLGQYF.

This clonotype was observed a few times. This chain connects TRBV29-1 to TRBJ1-2; D gene uncertain. The CDR3 length is 13 residues. From germline, CDR1 is SQVTM and CDR2 ANQGSEA. The V end lost 3 bases, the J end lost 3 bases, and 11 bases lay between the germline ends. CDR3 amino acids: CSVDNKMDYGYTF. The CDR3 DNA is TGCAGCGTTGATAACAAAATGGACTATGGCTACACCTTC.

This clonotype was observed a few times. This sequence joins TRBV6-1 and TRBJ1-1; D may be TRBD1 (6 bases). Per the germline V gene, CDR1 is MNHNS and CDR2 is SASEGT. CDR3 length: 13 residues. Trimming pared 2 bases from V and 6 bases from J, leaving 10 bases between. CDR3 amino acids: CASSESGAAEAFF. CDR3 bases: TGTGCCAGCAGTGAATCAGGGGCCGCTGAAGCTTTCTTT.

This clonotype was detected many times. V usage is TRBV6-4 and J usage is TRBJ2-2; 9 nucleotides match TRBD1. V shed 3 bases and J 6 bases; nucleotides not matched to a gene: 2. There are 14 residues in the CDR3. The germline V gene has CDR1 MRHNA and CDR2 SNTAGT. CDR3 protein: CASSEGTGSGELFF. The CDR3 nucleotides are TGTGCCAGCAGTGAGGGGACAGGGTCCGGGGAGCTGTTTTTT.

The chain combines TRBV2 with TRBJ1-1; 10 bases fit TRBD1. Germline V gene sequence: CDR1 SNHLY, CDR2 FYNNEI. The CDR3 is made up of 15 amino acids. Unmatched junction bases numbered 9, after V lost 4 bases and J lost 7 bases. DNA of the CDR3: TGTGCCAGCAGTGCAGGGACAGGGGTATTGGGTGAAGCTTTCTTT. Its protein is CASSAGTGVLGEAFF.

The V and J genes are TRBV5-1 and TRBJ2-1; 10 bases are a match to TRBD2. The V gene's germline CDR1 is SGHRS and CDR2 YFSETQ. CDR3 length: 15 residues. V was clipped by 4 bases and J by 8 bases; unmatched bases: 9. CDR3 residues: CASSTSSGGSHEQFF. DNA for the CDR3: TGCGCCAGCAGCACATCTAGCGGGGGCTCCCATGAGCAGTTCTTC.

This clonotype occurred many times. This rearrangement joins TRBV3-1 to TRBJ1-1; TRBD1 matches 8 bases. V shed 5 bases, J shed 6 bases, and the junction held 5 bases outside the gene matches. The CDR3 has 13 amino acids. Per germline, CDR1 LGHDT and CDR2 YNNKEL (reference sequence). The CDR3, as DNA: TGTGCCAGCAGCAGGCAACAGGGGGCTGAAGCTTTCTTT. This gives the protein CASSRQQGAEAFF.

The chain combines TRBV19 with TRBJ2-4; no reliable D call. CDR1 and CDR2 from the germline V gene are LNHDA and SQIVND (reference sequence). Trimming cost V 9 bases and J 0 bases, with 9 bases left between them. This CDR3 is built from 13 residues. As DNA, the CDR3 is TGTGCCAGCGGCATCTTAGCCAAAAACATTCAGTACTTC. Residues: CASGILAKNIQYF.

V and J are TRBV5-1 and TRBJ2-4; 7 bases are shared with TRBD1. The V segment lost 4 bases and the J segment 0 bases; nucleotides outside the gene matches: 4. Germline assignment: CDR1 SGHRS and CDR2 YFSETQ. The CDR3 extends over 15 amino acids. Here the CDR3 DNA reads TGCGCCAGCAGCAAGGACAGGCTAGCCAAAAACATTCAGTACTTC. Encoded protein: CASSKDRLAKNIQYF.

This clonotype was seen only a few times. J is TRBJ2-2 and V is TRBV6-2 or TRBV6-3; perhaps TRBD1 as D (5 bases). This CDR3 comprises 15 residues. Trimming cost V 5 bases and J 1 base, with 11 bases left between them. Per germline, CDR1 MNHEY and CDR2 SVGEGT. The CDR3 nucleotides are TGTGCCAGCAGTGAGGACACAGAGAACACCGGGGAGCTGTTTTTT. Residues: CASSEDTENTGELFF.

This chain joins TRBV12-3 or TRBV12-4 and TRBJ1-5; 11 bases match TRBD1. This CDR3 is built from 18 residues. With 1 base clipped from V and 2 bases from J, the junction kept 7 bases outside the gene matches. DNA of the CDR3: TGTGCCAGCAGTTTAGGGACAGGGGGCGAAGGGGGCAATCAGCCCCAGCATTTT. Translated, it gives CASSLGTGGEGGNQPQHF.

There are a few counts of this clonotype. The chain carries TRBV4-1 and TRBJ2-7; TRBD1 matches at 9 bases. This CDR3 contains 17 residues. Germline values: CDR1 MGHRA, CDR2 YSYEKL. Trimming removed 4 bases from V and 6 bases from J; junction bases left unmatched: 16. This chain's CDR3 is CASSRGLGGQGSLEQYV. The CDR3 DNA is TGCGCCAGCAGCCGAGGACTCGGAGGACAGGGGTCCCTCGAGCAGTACGTC.

The gene calls are TRBV28 and TRBJ2-7; D is undetermined. The CDR3 is 14 residues long. Trimming shortened V by 4 bases and J by 1 base, and 11 bases separated the two germline ends. Looked up from germline, CDR1 is MDHEN and CDR2 is SYDVKM. For the CDR3, the DNA is TGTGCCAGCAGTTCCCCTCTTAGATCCTACGAGCAGTACGTC. It codes for CASSSPLRSYEQYV.